This T cell receptor beta chain is from a study of prognosis after radiotherapy for stage I lung cancer. For the study at large: Patients with newly diagnosed primary stage I lung tumors numbered over 13, with a few others having oligometastatic NSCLC after surgical resection of the primary tumor.

From genomic DNA, TCR beta CDR3 was amplified by two-round multiplex PCR. The use of primers specific to each TRBV and TRBJ gene characterized first-round PCR. TCRdb re-analysed the multiplex PCR reads in MiXCR, keeping a single row per CDR3 protein. The sample lists about 25,000 distinct CDR3 sequences, roughly 40% occurring once. This clonotype appeared many times. The receptor's source is a donor over 45 with non-small cell lung cancer. The specimen was PBMCs, collected before or after stereotactic body radiation therapy (not recorded which).

CDR3 DNA: TGTGCTAGTGGTTTGGGGACTTCTTTCTACAATGAGCAGTTCTTC. It specifies CASGLGTSFYNEQFF. The gene calls are TRBV12-5 and TRBJ2-1, with TRBD2 as a possible D gene (5 bases). Germline lookup yields CDR1 LGHNT and CDR2 FRNRAP. This CDR3 is 15 amino acids long. The V end lost 1 base, the J end lost 3 bases, and 10 bases lay between the germline ends.